This T cell receptor (beta chain) stems from a study of vaccination and CD4 T cells after COVID-19. Oncomine TCR Beta short-read sequencing was applied to DNA from cultured CD4+ T cells. One entry per CDR3 protein, called by TCRdb with MiXCR from the PCR reads. The top ten hold under 11% of the sample, which has about 15,000 distinct CDR3 sequences, approximately 48% seen once. The CDR3 has 14 amino acids. Germline loops: CDR1 SGHAT, CDR2 FQDESV (reference sequence). V was shortened by 4 bases and J by 0 bases, with 9 bases between the two germline ends. In regard to this clonotype: Antigen unknown.

The treatment denotes: roughly ten-day PBMC culture with coronavirus spike peptide pools or control peptides (ViraFEST assay). This receptor was taken from a human donor who had recovered from COVID-19. This chain uses TRBV11-1 with TRBJ1-1; no firm D call. Sequenced material: CD4+ T cells from blood, cultured in vitro, taken before SARS-CoV-2 vaccination. The CDR3 sequence: CASSSGLLNTEAFF. The CDR3 nucleotides read TGTGCCAGCAGCTCCGGACTGTTGAACACTGAAGCTTTCTTT.